The sequence of this T cell receptor beta chain was determined in a study of CD8+CD57+ T cells in acquired aplastic anemia. Study in general: When averaged, DNA from sorted CD4+ and CD8+ cells came to 3.2 ug. Study outcomes and limitations: The same twenty-nine CD8+ CDR3 sequences occurred in patients and in controls. Controls did not differ significantly from patients in CD8+ Simpson's diversity.

About this clonotype itself: Its antigen is not known. The junction and the germline gene differ at one end; a read error may be behind it.

Investigators profiled TCR beta VDJ and CDR3 from genomic DNA template. TCRdb processed the reads anew with MiXCR; each CDR3 protein has one entry. Among roughly 420,000 distinct CDR3 sequences listed, roughly 68% were seen once. This CDR3 has 13 amino acids. Germline V lookup: CDR1 SEHNR, CDR2 FQNEAQ (reference sequence). Sequenced sample: sorted CD4+, CD8+, or CD8+CD57+ T cells (not recorded which) from PBMCs. The receptor was isolated from a human donor in good health, serving as a control. The rearrangement uses TRBV7-9 and TRBJ2-5; D not certain. CDR3 protein: CASSRCGEETEYF. The CDR3 region has the DNA TGTGCCAGCAGTCGCTGTGGTGAAGAGACCGAGTACTTC. Looking up the rest from reference TRBV7-9 and TRBJ2-5 gives the full variable domain: DTGVSQNPRHKITKRGQNVTFRCDPISEHNRLYWYRQTLGQGPEFLTYFQNEAQLEKSRLLSDRFSAERPKGSFSTLEIQRTEQGDSAMYLCASSRCGEETEYFGPGTRLLVL.